This is a list of T cell receptor beta chains from one sample in a study of blood T cell repertoires in COVID-19. Assay used: immunoSEQ multiplex PCR; TCRdb lists only in-frame clones, some missing. The sample has 100,000 to 150,000 clones, over 75% seen once; the top ten hold 5% to 8%. Sequenced: peripheral blood. These receptors were collected from a man of 80 years or more with active or convalescent COVID-19. Each CDR3 is given with its conserved first and last residue. A D gene is named only where the DNA matches it firmly. Not all rows give a size; the values are once, few, many and, for expanded clones, a class.

CDR3 DNA: TGTGCCAGCAGTCACACAGGGGTGGATGGCTACACCTTC; CDR3 protein: CASSHTGVDGYTF; clone size: few; D gene: TRBD1; J gene: TRBJ1-2; V gene: TRBV25-1
CDR3 DNA: TGTGCCTGGAGGCCAGGAGGGTCCTATAATGAAAAACTGTTTTTT; CDR3 protein: CAWRPGGSYNEKLFF; clone size: -; D gene: -; J gene: TRBJ1-4; V gene: TRBV30
CDR3 DNA: TGTGCCAGCAGCTTAGAGGGACAGGGAAGGGGAGGCTACACCTTC; CDR3 protein: CASSLEGQGRGGYTF; clone size: -; D gene: TRBD1; J gene: TRBJ1-2; V gene: TRBV7-2
CDR3 DNA: TGTGCCAGCAGTTTCCAGGGGGCACGCGGCTACACCTTC; CDR3 protein: CASSFQGARGYTF; clone size: -; D gene: TRBD1; J gene: TRBJ1-2; V gene: TRBV28
CDR3 DNA: TGTGCCAGCAGCCGATACAGGGGGCCAAACTATGGCTACACCTTC; CDR3 protein: CASSRYRGPNYGYTF; clone size: -; D gene: TRBD1; J gene: TRBJ1-2; V gene: TRBV13
CDR3 DNA: TGTGCCAGCAGTGCTCAGGGGGCGGGATCAACTAATGAAAAACTGTTTTTT; CDR3 protein: CASSAQGAGSTNEKLFF; clone size: -; D gene: TRBD1; J gene: TRBJ1-4; V gene: TRBV2
CDR3 DNA: TGTGCCAGCAGCGTAGCTACCGGGACAGGTACCTCTGGAAACACCATATATTTT; CDR3 protein: CASSVATGTGTSGNTIYF; clone size: few; D gene: TRBD1; J gene: TRBJ1-3; V gene: TRBV9
CDR3 DNA: TGTGCCAGCAGCTTTCAGGGGGGTAGGTGGGATACGCAGTATTTT; CDR3 protein: CASSFQGGRWDTQYF; clone size: -; D gene: -; J gene: TRBJ2-3; V gene: TRBV7-2
CDR3 DNA: TGTGCCAGTAGAGGGCAGGGGGTGAACACTGAAGCTTTCTTT; CDR3 protein: CASRGQGVNTEAFF; clone size: -; D gene: TRBD1; J gene: TRBJ1-1; V gene: TRBV19
CDR3 DNA: TGCGCCAGCAGCACTCAAGAGACCCAGTACTTC; CDR3 protein: CASSTQETQYF; clone size: -; D gene: -; J gene: TRBJ2-5; V gene: TRBV5-1
CDR3 DNA: TGTGCCAGCCTAGGCGAAACAGAGGGTTTAGGTTCACCCCTCCACTTT; CDR3 protein: CASLGETEGLGSPLHF; clone size: -; D gene: -; J gene: TRBJ1-6; V gene: TRBV28
CDR3 DNA: TGTGCCAGCCGCGGGGGCCGGGGGGACCGGGGGCGTAAGTACGAGCAGTACTTC; CDR3 protein: CASRGGRGDRGRKYEQYF; clone size: -; D gene: -; J gene: TRBJ2-7; V gene: TRBV7-9
CDR3 DNA: TGTGCCAGTAGTATTTCTCGGCGGGAGGGGAGGACAGATACGCAGTATTTT; CDR3 protein: CASSISRREGRTDTQYF; clone size: -; D gene: TRBD2; J gene: TRBJ2-3; V gene: TRBV19
CDR3 DNA: TGTGCCAGCAGCTCACTAGCGGGGGGCTACACCGGGGAGCTGTTTTTT; CDR3 protein: CASSSLAGGYTGELFF; clone size: once; D gene: TRBD2; J gene: TRBJ2-2; V gene: TRBV7-2
CDR3 DNA: TGTGCCAGCAGCTTAGGACGGATCGGGATGGGGAATGAAAAACTGTTTTTT; CDR3 protein: CASSLGRIGMGNEKLFF; clone size: -; D gene: -; J gene: TRBJ1-4; V gene: TRBV7-8
CDR3 DNA: TGTGCCAGCAGCGATACAGTACTCACAGATACGCAGTATTTT; CDR3 protein: CASSDTVLTDTQYF; clone size: -; D gene: -; J gene: TRBJ2-3; V gene: TRBV9
CDR3 DNA: TGTGCCAGCAGCTTCCAGGGACTAGCGGCCTACAATGAGCAGTTCTTC; CDR3 protein: CASSFQGLAAYNEQFF; clone size: -; D gene: TRBD2; J gene: TRBJ2-1; V gene: TRBV7-3
CDR3 DNA: TGTGCCAGCAGCCCCGCCCTCCTCGGGACAGGGGGCACGTTCTTC; CDR3 protein: CASSPALLGTGGTFF; clone size: -; D gene: TRBD1; J gene: TRBJ2-1; V gene: TRBV7-8
CDR3 DNA: TGTGCCAGCAGCTGGGACAGGGCCGGGAGTGAAGCTTTCTTT; CDR3 protein: CASSWDRAGSEAFF; clone size: -; D gene: TRBD1; J gene: TRBJ1-1; V gene: TRBV28
CDR3 DNA: TGCGCCAGCAGTGAGAACGGACACACAGATACGCAGTATTTT; CDR3 protein: CASSENGHTDTQYF; clone size: -; D gene: -; J gene: TRBJ2-3; V gene: TRBV10-2
CDR3 DNA: TGTGCCAGCAGCCAACTAGACGAGCAGTACTTC; CDR3 protein: CASSQLDEQYF; clone size: many; D gene: -; J gene: TRBJ2-7; V gene: TRBV3-1/TRBV3-2
CDR3 DNA: TGTGCCAGCAGCCTAGACCTCGGACACTCCTACAATGAGCAGTTCTTC; CDR3 protein: CASSLDLGHSYNEQFF; clone size: -; D gene: -; J gene: TRBJ2-1; V gene: TRBV7-2
CDR3 DNA: TGTGCCAGCAGCCAAGACTACAGGGGGAATCAGCCCCAGCATTTT; CDR3 protein: CASSQDYRGNQPQHF; clone size: -; D gene: TRBD1; J gene: TRBJ1-5; V gene: TRBV4-2
CDR3 DNA: TGCGCCAGCAGCTTGCAGGGTACCGGGGAGCTGTTTTTT; CDR3 protein: CASSLQGTGELFF; clone size: few; D gene: -; J gene: TRBJ2-2; V gene: TRBV5-1
CDR3 DNA: TGTGCCAGCTCACCGGGACAGGCGGGACAGCCCCAGCATTTT; CDR3 protein: CASSPGQAGQPQHF; clone size: -; D gene: TRBD1; J gene: TRBJ1-5; V gene: TRBV18
CDR3 DNA: TGTGCCAGCAGTTACCGGATGACAGAGTTGAACACTGAAGCTTTCTTT; CDR3 protein: CASSYRMTELNTEAFF; clone size: -; D gene: -; J gene: TRBJ1-1; V gene: TRBV6-9
CDR3 DNA: TGTGCCAGCACTTTTGGGCTTAACACTGAAGCTTTCTTT; CDR3 protein: CASTFGLNTEAFF; clone size: -; D gene: -; J gene: TRBJ1-1; V gene: TRBV12-3/TRBV12-4
CDR3 DNA: TGTGCCAGCAGCTTTCTCCGGGACAGGGTACAGACCGGGGAGCTGTTTTTT; CDR3 protein: CASSFLRDRVQTGELFF; clone size: few; D gene: TRBD1; J gene: TRBJ2-2; V gene: TRBV3-1/TRBV3-2
CDR3 DNA: TGTGCCAGCAGCCGTACTAGCGGGAGGTCTAACGTGCAGTTCTTC; CDR3 protein: CASSRTSGRSNVQFF; clone size: -; D gene: TRBD2; J gene: TRBJ2-1; V gene: TRBV11-3
CDR3 DNA: TGTGCCAGCAGCCAAGGACAGGGGAACACTGAAGCTTTCTTT; CDR3 protein: CASSQGQGNTEAFF; clone size: -; D gene: TRBD1; J gene: TRBJ1-1; V gene: TRBV3-1/TRBV3-2
CDR3 DNA: TGTGCCAGCAGCTTGAGTAGGGGGTCCTACAATGAGCAGTTCTTC; CDR3 protein: CASSLSRGSYNEQFF; clone size: once; D gene: -; J gene: TRBJ2-1; V gene: TRBV11-3
CDR3 DNA: TGTGCCACCAGCAGCCTTCTAGGAGATTCCTACGAGCAGTACTTC; CDR3 protein: CATSSLLGDSYEQYF; clone size: -; D gene: -; J gene: TRBJ2-7; V gene: TRBV15
CDR3 DNA: TGTGCCAGCAGCTCCATCAGGGGGGTTCACTATGGCTACACCTTC; CDR3 protein: CASSSIRGVHYGYTF; clone size: -; D gene: TRBD1; J gene: TRBJ1-2; V gene: TRBV7-9
CDR3 DNA: TGTGCCAGCAGTGGGACAGTAAATTCACCCCTCCACTTT; CDR3 protein: CASSGTVNSPLHF; clone size: once; D gene: TRBD1; J gene: TRBJ1-6; V gene: TRBV12-3/TRBV12-4
CDR3 DNA: TGTGCCAGCAGCTTCTCACAGGGGGTCACCGGGGAGCTGTTTTTT; CDR3 protein: CASSFSQGVTGELFF; clone size: -; D gene: TRBD1; J gene: TRBJ2-2; V gene: TRBV11-3
CDR3 DNA: TGCGCCAGCAGCTTGGACGTAGCGGGAGGATACAATGAGCAGTTCTTC; CDR3 protein: CASSLDVAGGYNEQFF; clone size: -; D gene: TRBD2; J gene: TRBJ2-1; V gene: TRBV5-1
CDR3 DNA: TGTGCCAGCTCACCCGAAGTCTTACGAGCCACAGATACGCAGTATTTT; CDR3 protein: CASSPEVLRATDTQYF; clone size: -; D gene: -; J gene: TRBJ2-3; V gene: TRBV18
CDR3 DNA: TGTGCCAGCAGTTCGACAGGGGATGGCTACACCTTC; CDR3 protein: CASSSTGDGYTF; clone size: -; D gene: TRBD1; J gene: TRBJ1-2; V gene: TRBV12-3/TRBV12-4
CDR3 DNA: TGTGCCAGCAGCCCCGGGACAGGGGTCACCGGGGAGCTGTTTTTT; CDR3 protein: CASSPGTGVTGELFF; clone size: -; D gene: TRBD1; J gene: TRBJ2-2; V gene: TRBV7-9
CDR3 DNA: TGCAGCGTCCTAACAGGGGCTAATGAAAAACTGTTTTTT; CDR3 protein: CSVLTGANEKLFF; clone size: -; D gene: TRBD1; J gene: TRBJ1-4; V gene: TRBV29-1
CDR3 DNA: TGTGCCAGCAGCGGACGGACACAAGCTAATACGCAGTATTTT; CDR3 protein: CASSGRTQANTQYF; clone size: -; D gene: -; J gene: TRBJ2-3; V gene: TRBV7-9
CDR3 DNA: TGTGCCAGCTCACCAAGGACAGGGAGTTCTGAAGCTTTCTTT; CDR3 protein: CASSPRTGSSEAFF; clone size: -; D gene: TRBD1; J gene: TRBJ1-1; V gene: TRBV18
CDR3 DNA: TGTGCCAGCAGCTTAGTAATGGGGGCCCCTTCGGCCCTCCACTTT; CDR3 protein: CASSLVMGAPSALHF; clone size: -; D gene: -; J gene: TRBJ1-6; V gene: TRBV7-9
CDR3 DNA: TGTGCCAGCAGGCAGCGGGGGGCCTCCTACGAGCAGTACTTC; CDR3 protein: CASRQRGASYEQYF; clone size: -; D gene: TRBD2; J gene: TRBJ2-7; V gene: TRBV6-5
CDR3 DNA: TGTGCCAGCAGCGTACGCCTACGAGATACGCAGTATTTT; CDR3 protein: CASSVRLRDTQYF; clone size: -; D gene: -; J gene: TRBJ2-3; V gene: TRBV9